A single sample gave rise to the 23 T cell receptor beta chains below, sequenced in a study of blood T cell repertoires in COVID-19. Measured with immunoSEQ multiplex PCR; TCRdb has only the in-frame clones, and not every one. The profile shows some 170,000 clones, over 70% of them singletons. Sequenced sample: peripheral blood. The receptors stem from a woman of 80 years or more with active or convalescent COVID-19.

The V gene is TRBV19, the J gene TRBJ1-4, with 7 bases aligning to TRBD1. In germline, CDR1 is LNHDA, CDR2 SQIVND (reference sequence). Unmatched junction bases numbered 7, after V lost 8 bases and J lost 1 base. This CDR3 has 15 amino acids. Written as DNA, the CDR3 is TGTGCCAGTGGAAAGGACAGGAGAACTAATGAAAAACTGTTTTTT. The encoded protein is CASGKDRRTNEKLFF.

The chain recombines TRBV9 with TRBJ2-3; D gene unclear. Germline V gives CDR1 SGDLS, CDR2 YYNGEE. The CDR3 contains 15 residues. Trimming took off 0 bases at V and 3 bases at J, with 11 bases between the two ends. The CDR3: CASSVETRLTDTQYF. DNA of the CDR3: TGTGCCAGCAGCGTAGAAACCAGATTAACAGATACGCAGTATTTT.

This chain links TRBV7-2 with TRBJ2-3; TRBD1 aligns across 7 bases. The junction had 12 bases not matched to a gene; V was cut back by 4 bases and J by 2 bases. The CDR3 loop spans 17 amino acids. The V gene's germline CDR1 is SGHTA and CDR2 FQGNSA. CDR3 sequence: CASSSPPGDRPTDTQYF. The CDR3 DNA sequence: TGTGCCAGCAGCTCTCCCCCTGGGGACAGACCCACAGATACGCAGTATTTT. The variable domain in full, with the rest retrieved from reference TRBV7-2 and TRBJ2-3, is GAGVSQSPSNKVTEKGKDVELRCDPISGHTALYWYRQSLGQGLEFLIYFQGNSAPDKSGLPSDRFSAERTGGSVSTLTIQRTQQEDSAVYLCASSSPPGDRPTDTQYFGPGTRLTVL.

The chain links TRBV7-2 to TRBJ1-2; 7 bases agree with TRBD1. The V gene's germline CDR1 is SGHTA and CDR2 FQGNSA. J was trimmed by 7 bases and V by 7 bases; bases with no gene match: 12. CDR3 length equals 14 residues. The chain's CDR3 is CASILGGTASGYTF. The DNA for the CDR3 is TGTGCCAGCATCCTCGGAGGGACAGCCTCTGGCTACACCTTC. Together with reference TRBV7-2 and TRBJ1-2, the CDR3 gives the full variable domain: GAGVSQSPSNKVTEKGKDVELRCDPISGHTALYWYRQSLGQGLEFLIYFQGNSAPDKSGLPSDRFSAERTGGSVSTLTIQRTQQEDSAVYLCASILGGTASGYTFGSGTRLTVV.

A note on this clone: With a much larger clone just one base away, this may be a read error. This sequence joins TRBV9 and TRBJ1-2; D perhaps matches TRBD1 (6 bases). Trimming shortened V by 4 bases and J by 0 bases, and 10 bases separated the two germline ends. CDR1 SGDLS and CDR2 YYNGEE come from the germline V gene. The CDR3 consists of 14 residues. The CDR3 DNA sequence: TGTGCCAGCAGCTCGGGACAATCTAACTATGGCTACACCTTC. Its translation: CASSSGQSNYGYTF.

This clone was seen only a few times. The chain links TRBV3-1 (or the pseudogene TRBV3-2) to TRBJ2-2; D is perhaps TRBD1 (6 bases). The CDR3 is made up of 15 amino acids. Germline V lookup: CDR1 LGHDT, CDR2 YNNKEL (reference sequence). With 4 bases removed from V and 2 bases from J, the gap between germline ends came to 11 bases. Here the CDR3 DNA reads TGTGCCAGCAGCCTGGGGGCTACTAACACCGGGGAGCTGTTTTTT. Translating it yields CASSLGATNTGELFF.

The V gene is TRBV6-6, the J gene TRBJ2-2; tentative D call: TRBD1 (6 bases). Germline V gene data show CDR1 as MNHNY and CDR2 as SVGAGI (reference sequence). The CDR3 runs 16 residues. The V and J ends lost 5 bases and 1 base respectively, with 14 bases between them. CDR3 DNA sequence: TGTGCCAGCAGTCCAAGAGCGACAGGGAACACCGGGGAGCTGTTTTTT. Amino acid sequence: CASSPRATGNTGELFF.

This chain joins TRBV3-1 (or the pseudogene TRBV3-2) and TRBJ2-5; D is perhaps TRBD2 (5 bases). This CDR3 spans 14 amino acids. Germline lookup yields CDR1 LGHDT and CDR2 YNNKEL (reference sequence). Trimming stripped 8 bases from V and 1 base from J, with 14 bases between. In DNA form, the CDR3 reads TGTGCCAGCGGGTCAGAGGGTACCCAAGAGACCCAGTACTTC. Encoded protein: CASGSEGTQETQYF.

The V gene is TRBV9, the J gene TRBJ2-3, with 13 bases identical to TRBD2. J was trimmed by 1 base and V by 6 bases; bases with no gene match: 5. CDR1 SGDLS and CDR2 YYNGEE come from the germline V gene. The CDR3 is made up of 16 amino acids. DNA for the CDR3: TGTGCCAGCACCCAAGGACTAGCGGGGGGCACAGATACGCAGTATTTT. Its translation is CASTQGLAGGTDTQYF.

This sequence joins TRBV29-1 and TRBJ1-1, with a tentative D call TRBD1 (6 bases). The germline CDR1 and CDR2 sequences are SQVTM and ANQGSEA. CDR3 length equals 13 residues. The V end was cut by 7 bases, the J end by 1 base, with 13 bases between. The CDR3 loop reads CSDRQQGNTEAFF. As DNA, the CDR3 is TGCAGCGACCGACAACAGGGGAACACTGAAGCTTTCTTT.

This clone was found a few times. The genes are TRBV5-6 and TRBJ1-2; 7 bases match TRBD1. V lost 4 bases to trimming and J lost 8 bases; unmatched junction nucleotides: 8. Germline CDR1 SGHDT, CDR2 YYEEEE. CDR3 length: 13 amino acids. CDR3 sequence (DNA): TGTGCCAGCAGCGCCTACAGGGGCAGGGGCTACACCTTC. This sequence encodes CASSAYRGRGYTF.

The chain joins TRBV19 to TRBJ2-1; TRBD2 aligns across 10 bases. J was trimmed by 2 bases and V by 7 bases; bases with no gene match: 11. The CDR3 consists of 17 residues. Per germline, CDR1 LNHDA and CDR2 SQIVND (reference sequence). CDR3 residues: CASMESSGGVAYNEQFF. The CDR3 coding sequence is TGTGCCAGTATGGAGTCGAGCGGGGGGGTCGCCTACAATGAGCAGTTCTTC.

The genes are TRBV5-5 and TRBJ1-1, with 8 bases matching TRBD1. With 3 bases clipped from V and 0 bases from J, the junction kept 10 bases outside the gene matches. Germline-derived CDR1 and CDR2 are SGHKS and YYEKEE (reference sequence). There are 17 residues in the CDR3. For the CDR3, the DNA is TGTGCCAGCAGCTCACAGGGGGGAGCTGGGATGAACACTGAAGCTTTCTTT. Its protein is CASSSQGGAGMNTEAFF.

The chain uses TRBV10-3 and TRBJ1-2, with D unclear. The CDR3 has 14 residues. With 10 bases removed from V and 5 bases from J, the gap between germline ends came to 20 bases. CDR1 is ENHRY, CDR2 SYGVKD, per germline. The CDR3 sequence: CATNPKEGPYGYTF. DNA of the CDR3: TGTGCCACAAACCCAAAGGAGGGCCCTTATGGCTACACCTTC.

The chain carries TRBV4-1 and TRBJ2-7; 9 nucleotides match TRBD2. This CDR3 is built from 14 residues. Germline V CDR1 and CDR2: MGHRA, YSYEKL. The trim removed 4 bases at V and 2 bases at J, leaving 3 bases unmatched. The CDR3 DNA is TGCGCCAGCAGCCCCGCGGGGGGGGCCTACGAGCAGTACTTC. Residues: CASSPAGGAYEQYF.

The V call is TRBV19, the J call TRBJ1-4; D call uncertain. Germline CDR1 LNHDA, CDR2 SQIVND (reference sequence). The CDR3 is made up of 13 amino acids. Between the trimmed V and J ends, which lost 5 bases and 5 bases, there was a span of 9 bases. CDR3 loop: CASSWQKNEKLFF. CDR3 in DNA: TGTGCCAGTAGTTGGCAGAAAAATGAAAAACTGTTTTTT. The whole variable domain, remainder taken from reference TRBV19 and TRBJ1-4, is DGGITQSPKYLFRKEGQNVTLSCEQNLNHDAMYWYRQDPGQGLRLIYYSQIVNDFQKGDIAEGYSVSREKKESFPLTVTSAQKNPTAFYLCASSWQKNEKLFFGSGTQLSVL.

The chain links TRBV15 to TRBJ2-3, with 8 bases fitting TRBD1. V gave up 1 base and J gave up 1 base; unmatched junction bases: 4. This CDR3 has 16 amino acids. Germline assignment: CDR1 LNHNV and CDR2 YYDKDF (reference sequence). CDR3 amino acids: CATSRAGGAGTDTQYF. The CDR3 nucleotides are TGTGCCACCAGCAGAGCAGGGGGCGCCGGCACAGATACGCAGTATTTT.

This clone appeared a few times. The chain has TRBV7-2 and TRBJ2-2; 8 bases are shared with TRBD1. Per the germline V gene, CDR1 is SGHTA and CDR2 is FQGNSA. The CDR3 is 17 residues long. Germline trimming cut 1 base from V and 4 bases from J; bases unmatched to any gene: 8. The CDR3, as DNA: TGTGCCAGCAGCTTAGGGTATCAGGGGGCGCCCACCGGGGAGCTGTTTTTT. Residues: CASSLGYQGAPTGELFF.

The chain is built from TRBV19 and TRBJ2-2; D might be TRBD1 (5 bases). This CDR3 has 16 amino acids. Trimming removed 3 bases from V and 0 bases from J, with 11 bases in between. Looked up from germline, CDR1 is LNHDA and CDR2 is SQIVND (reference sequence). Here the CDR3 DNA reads TGTGCCAGTAGTATGGGGCACAGCTCGAACACCGGGGAGCTGTTTTTT. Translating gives CASSMGHSSNTGELFF. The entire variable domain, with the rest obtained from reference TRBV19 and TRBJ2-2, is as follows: DGGITQSPKYLFRKEGQNVTLSCEQNLNHDAMYWYRQDPGQGLRLIYYSQIVNDFQKGDIAEGYSVSREKKESFPLTVTSAQKNPTAFYLCASSMGHSSNTGELFFGEGSRLTVL.

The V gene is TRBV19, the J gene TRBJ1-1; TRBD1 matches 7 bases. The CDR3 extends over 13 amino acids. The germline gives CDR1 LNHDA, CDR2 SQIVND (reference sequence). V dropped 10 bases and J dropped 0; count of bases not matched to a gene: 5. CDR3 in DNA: TGTGCCACCACGGGACAGATGAACACTGAAGCTTTCTTT. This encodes CATTGQMNTEAFF.

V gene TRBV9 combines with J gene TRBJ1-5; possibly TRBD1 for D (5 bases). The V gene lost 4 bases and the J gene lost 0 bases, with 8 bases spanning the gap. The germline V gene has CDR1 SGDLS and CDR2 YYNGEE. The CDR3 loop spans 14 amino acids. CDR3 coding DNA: TGTGCCAGCAGCTCGACAGCTAGCAATCAGCCCCAGCATTTT. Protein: CASSSTASNQPQHF. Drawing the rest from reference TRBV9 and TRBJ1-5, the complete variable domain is DSGVTQTPKHLITATGQRVTLRCSPRSGDLSVYWYQQSLDQGLQFLIQYYNGEERAKGNILERFSAQQFPDLHSELNLSSLELGDSALYFCASSSTASNQPQHFGDGTRLSIL.

In nucleotides, the CDR3 is TGTGCCAGCAGTACCCGACAGGGGGCGGGAGAGCAGTACTTC. Its protein is CASSTRQGAGEQYF. The V and J genes are TRBV6-6 and TRBJ2-7, with 10 bases lining up with TRBD1. Germline V gene data show CDR1 as MNHNY and CDR2 as SVGAGI (reference sequence). The CDR3 runs to 14 residues. J was trimmed by 7 bases and V by 5 bases; bases with no gene match: 8.

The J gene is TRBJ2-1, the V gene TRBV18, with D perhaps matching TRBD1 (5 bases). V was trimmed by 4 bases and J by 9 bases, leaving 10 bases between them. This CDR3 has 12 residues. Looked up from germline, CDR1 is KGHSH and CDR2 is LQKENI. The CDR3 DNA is TGTGCCAGCTCACTGACAAGGGGTGAGCAGTTCTTC. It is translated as CASSLTRGEQFF.